These 16 T cell receptor beta chains were sequenced from one sample in a study of control samples from healthy donors and cancer patients. Generated by immunoSEQ multiplex PCR, the TCRdb table keeps only in-frame clones and is missing some. Among tens of thousands of clones listed, 70% to 75% were seen once. Sequencing used formalin-fixed, paraffin-embedded tissue. Source of these receptors: a male donor with melanoma.

The chain employs TRBV19 and TRBJ2-7; 11 bases agree with TRBD2. Germline CDR1 reads LNHDA; CDR2 reads SQIVND (reference sequence). With V trimmed by 8 bases and J by 1 base, 13 bases remained unmatched. This CDR3 has 17 residues. The CDR3 nucleotides read TGTGCCAGTGGAGGGACTAGCGGCCCCAAGCTATCCTACGAGCAGTACTTC. It translates to CASGGTSGPKLSYEQYF.

The gene calls are TRBV28 and TRBJ1-2; the D gene is possibly TRBD1 (6 bases). Germline loops: CDR1 MDHEN, CDR2 SYDVKM. The CDR3 has 14 amino acids. Trimming cost V 3 bases and J 3 bases, with 11 bases left between them. The CDR3 DNA is TGTGCCAGCAGTTTGGGGGGGGGCCACTATGGCTACACCTTC. Protein: CASSLGGGHYGYTF.

A remark on this clone: A much larger clone lies one base from this, so it may be a read error. This sample includes further DNA sequences coding for the same CDR3. The V call is TRBV9, the J call TRBJ2-5, with 7 positions matching TRBD2. Germline-derived CDR1 and CDR2 are SGDLS and YYNGEE. V gave up 2 bases and J gave up 4 bases; unmatched junction bases: 5. The CDR3 runs to 14 residues. CDR3 DNA: TGTGCCAGCAGCGTGGGAATAGCGGGAGAGACCCAGTACTTC. This codes for CASSVGIAGETQYF.

This clone was picked up one time. Germline and junction disagree at one end, which may indicate a read error. The chain links TRBV5-4 to TRBJ2-7; D unresolved. The CDR3 length is 15 residues. The germline V gene has CDR1 SGHNT and CDR2 YYREEE (reference sequence). Written as DNA, the CDR3 is TGTGCCAGCAGCTTGTTGTCGGCTACCGCCTACAAGCAGTACTTC. Translating it yields CASSLLSATAYKQYF.

This sequence joins TRBV7-8 and TRBJ2-2; TRBD2 matches 8 bases. Germline-derived CDR1 and CDR2 are SGHVS and FQNEAQ. The CDR3 loop spans 18 amino acids. V shed 4 bases and J 4 bases; nucleotides not matched to a gene: 14. CDR3: CASSSGGVASGPTGELFF. The CDR3 bases are TGTGCCAGCAGCTCCGGGGGGGTTGCTAGCGGGCCCACCGGGGAGCTGTTTTTT.

A few counts support this clone. The rearrangement links TRBV13 to TRBJ2-1; TRBD2 matches 8 bases. J lost 7 bases, V lost 2 bases, and 4 bases had no gene match. The CDR3 has 14 residues. The germline V gene encodes CDR1 PRHDT and CDR2 FYEKMQ (reference sequence). CDR3: CASSLLSGGNEQFF. The CDR3 DNA reads as TGTGCCAGCAGCTTATTATCGGGAGGGAATGAGCAGTTCTTC.

The J gene is TRBJ1-6, the V gene TRBV19; 7 nucleotides match TRBD1. The CDR3 totals 13 residues. J gave up 13 bases and V 6 bases, and 9 bases lay outside the gene matches. Germline assignment: CDR1 LNHDA and CDR2 SQIVND (reference sequence). CDR3 coding DNA: TGTGCCAGTAGCGACCGGACAGGCGCGCCCCTCCACTTT. Encoded protein: CASSDRTGAPLHF.

Comments on this clone: The same CDR3 arises from other DNA sequences in this sample as well. The rearrangement links TRBV18 to TRBJ1-1; D is possibly TRBD1 (5 bases). The CDR3 extends over 13 amino acids. The germline CDR1 and CDR2 sequences are KGHSH and LQKENI. The V end was cut by 5 bases, the J end by 1 base, with 8 bases between. CDR3 sequence: CASSLQANTEAFF. The DNA for the CDR3 is TGTGCCAGCTCATTACAGGCGAACACTGAAGCTTTCTTT.

Within the sample, this clone is medium-sized. The chain links TRBV6-5 to TRBJ1-5; TRBD1 matches 7 bases. The length of the CDR3 is 15 residues. Germline V gene lookup returns CDR1 MNHEY and CDR2 SVGAGI. The ends lost 4 bases at V and 6 bases at J; junction bases unmatched: 9. The CDR3 DNA reads TGTGCCAGCAGTTCCAGGGGGGGAGCGGTTCAGCCCCAGCATTTT. Its translation is CASSSRGGAVQPQHF.

The rearrangement uses TRBV24-1 and TRBJ2-1; unclear D gene. Germline CDR1 KGHDR, CDR2 SFDVKD. There are 12 residues in the CDR3. V was clipped by 4 bases and J by 4 bases, with 4 bases between them. The CDR3 protein is CATSEGYNEQFF. The CDR3 DNA reads as TGTGCCACCAGTGAGGGGTACAATGAGCAGTTCTTC.

This clone was counted only a few times. J is TRBJ2-2 and V is TRBV2; D is possibly TRBD2 (5 bases). There are 12 residues in the CDR3. Trimming cost V 8 bases and J 9 bases, with 13 bases left between them. The germline gives CDR1 SNHLY, CDR2 FYNNEI. This CDR3 is CASGLTGRELFF. In DNA, the CDR3 is TGTGCCAGCGGCCTGACCGGGAGGGAGCTGTTTTTT.

In its sample, this clone was seen many times. The chain uses TRBV4-1 and TRBJ2-7; D is undetermined. Trimming took 0 bases from V and 1 from J, leaving 10 bases between them. The germline V gene encodes CDR1 MGHRA and CDR2 YSYEKL. CDR3 length: 15 amino acids. CDR3 sequence: CASSQDVAASYEQYF. The CDR3, as DNA: TGCGCCAGCAGCCAAGATGTCGCCGCGTCCTACGAGCAGTACTTC.

The chain carries TRBV7-2 and TRBJ1-3, with D perhaps matching TRBD1 (5 bases). Trimming pared 1 base from V and 2 bases from J, leaving 9 bases between. CDR1 is SGHTA and CDR2 is FQGNSA in the germline V gene. The CDR3 sequence is 15 residues long. CDR3 DNA sequence: TGTGCCAGCAGCTTAGATTCAGGGCCTGGAAACACCATATATTTT. It specifies CASSLDSGPGNTIYF. Supplemented by reference TRBV7-2 and TRBJ1-3, the full variable domain reads GAGVSQSPSNKVTEKGKDVELRCDPISGHTALYWYRQSLGQGLEFLIYFQGNSAPDKSGLPSDRFSAERTGGSVSTLTIQRTQQEDSAVYLCASSLDSGPGNTIYFGEGSWLTVV.

As DNA, the CDR3 is TGTGCCTGGACGCAGGGGCGGGAGGAAAAACTGTTTTTT. Amino acid sequence: CAWTQGREEKLFF. The chain combines TRBV30 with TRBJ1-4; D is possibly TRBD1 (6 bases). The CDR3 runs 13 residues. V lost 4 bases and J 8 bases, leaving 14 bases between the germline ends. The germline V gene encodes CDR1 GTSNPN and CDR2 SVGIG (reference sequence).

Only a few counts were recorded for this clone. This chain links TRBV11-2 with TRBJ2-1; the D gene is possibly TRBD2 (6 bases). The V gene lost 5 bases and the J gene lost 6 bases, with 23 bases spanning the gap. The CDR3 loop spans 17 amino acids. CDR1 and CDR2 from the germline V gene are SGHAT and FQNNGV. CDR3 sequence (DNA): TGTGCCAGCAGCCCTAGGGTCGGCGGGGTATCTAGCAATGAGCAGTTCTTC. Translating it yields CASSPRVGGVSSNEQFF.

This chain joins TRBV28 and TRBJ1-1; weak D call: TRBD1 (5 bases). Looked up from germline, CDR1 is MDHEN and CDR2 is SYDVKM. CDR3 length equals 12 residues. With 1 base removed from V and 8 bases from J, the gap between germline ends came to 8 bases. The DNA for the CDR3 is TGTGCCAGCAGTTTATCAAGACAGGAAGCTTTCTTT. Translation gives CASSLSRQEAFF.